The 30 T cell receptor beta chains below all came from one sample that was sequenced in a study of CD8 T cells in Susac syndrome. When the RNA was reverse transcribed, random hexamers were used with an input of roughly 0.5 to 1 ug. One entry per CDR3 protein, called by TCRdb with MiXCR from the immunoSEQ multiplex PCR reads. The sample includes a few hundred thousand distinct CDR3 sequences, approximately 85% of them seen just once. Material: CD8+ T cells from PBMCs. The source of these receptors is a human donor with multiple sclerosis.

This clonotype was recorded once. At one end, the junction sequence differs from germline, possibly due to a read error. The CDR3 region is CAWMGQGAKTGELFF. In DNA, the CDR3 is TGTGCCTGGATGGGACAGGGGGCGAAGACCGGGGAGCTGTTTTTT. The chain uses TRBV30 and TRBJ2-2, with 12 bases identical to TRBD1. CDR3 size: 15 residues. Germline CDR1 and CDR2: GTSNPN and SVGIG (reference sequence).

This clonotype showed up just a few times. V is TRBV27 and J is TRBJ2-7, with D uncertain. V was pared by 2 bases and J by 2 bases, with 10 bases between. This CDR3 is built from 14 residues. The V gene's germline CDR1 is MNHEY and CDR2 SMNVEV (reference sequence). The CDR3 protein is CASSLKGLTYEQYF. The DNA for the CDR3 is TGTGCCAGCAGTTTAAAAGGGCTTACCTACGAGCAGTACTTC.

The rearrangement links TRBV29-1 to TRBJ2-7; no clear D. This CDR3 is built from 12 residues. In germline, CDR1 is SQVTM, CDR2 ANQGSEA. Trimming cost V 7 bases and J 7 bases, with 17 bases left between them. The chain's CDR3 is CSAGWVPEEQYF. The CDR3 DNA reads as TGCAGCGCCGGCTGGGTCCCTGAGGAGCAGTACTTC.

J is TRBJ2-5 and V is TRBV6-1; TRBD1 aligns across 8 bases. The junction had 20 bases not matched to a gene; V was cut back by 11 bases and J by 3 bases. The germline V gene encodes CDR1 MNHNS and CDR2 SASEGT. This CDR3 is built from 17 residues. The CDR3 sequence is CAAGTDREGFSKETQYF. The CDR3 nucleotides read TGTGCCGCCGGAACGGACAGGGAAGGGTTTAGTAAAGAGACCCAGTACTTC.

This clonotype was detected a few times. The rearrangement joins TRBV6-1 to TRBJ1-5; 7 bases match TRBD1. In germline, CDR1 is MNHNS, CDR2 SASEGT. V shed 2 bases and J 5 bases; nucleotides not matched to a gene: 9. There are 16 residues in the CDR3. The CDR3 protein is CASSEQGGLDDQPQHF. For the CDR3, the DNA is TGTGCCAGCAGTGAACAGGGGGGCTTAGATGATCAGCCCCAGCATTTT.

The rearrangement uses TRBV6-5 and TRBJ2-3; D is unresolved. From germline, CDR1 is MNHEY and CDR2 SVGAGI. The CDR3 contains 13 residues. V shed 2 bases and J shed 3 bases, with 6 bases lying between them. The CDR3 nucleotides read TGTGCCAGCAGTTACCAAAAGACAGATACGCAGTATTTT. Amino acids: CASSYQKTDTQYF.

The chain recombines TRBV12-5 with TRBJ1-1, with D uncertain. Germline CDR1 and CDR2: LGHNT and FRNRAP. V shed 4 bases and J shed 7 bases, with 10 bases lying between them. This CDR3 spans 12 amino acids. CDR3 protein: CASGSAWNEAFF. CDR3 bases: TGTGCTAGTGGTTCCGCCTGGAATGAAGCTTTCTTT.

The chain employs TRBV7-6 and TRBJ2-5, with 10 bases fitting TRBD1. CDR1 is SGHVS and CDR2 is FNYEAQ in the germline V gene. J gave up 7 bases and V 4 bases, and 12 bases lay outside the gene matches. This CDR3 contains 16 residues. The CDR3 region is CASSSKRTGGHGTQYF. As DNA, the CDR3 is TGTGCCAGCAGCTCTAAACGGACAGGGGGGCATGGGACCCAGTACTTC.

V gene TRBV25-1 combines with J gene TRBJ2-1, with D tentatively TRBD1 or TRBD2 (6 bases each). Germline CDR1 and CDR2: MGHDK and SYGVNS. With 5 bases removed from V and 12 bases from J, the gap between germline ends came to 11 bases. This CDR3 comprises 11 residues. CDR3 in DNA: TGTGCCAGCAGTTCCGGGGGCTGGCAGTTCTTC. Encoded protein: CASSSGGWQFF.

The chain carries TRBV14 and TRBJ1-1, with unresolved D. CDR1 and CDR2 from the germline V gene are SGHDN and FVKESK. The CDR3 contains 14 residues. The germline V and J ends were trimmed by 0 bases and 4 bases, with 9 bases remaining between them. The chain's CDR3 is CASSQDSESTEAFF. DNA for the CDR3: TGTGCCAGCAGCCAAGATTCGGAGAGCACTGAAGCTTTCTTT.

This clonotype was observed a few times. This chain joins TRBV6-5 and TRBJ1-1; D is possibly TRBD1 (5 bases). Germline lookup yields CDR1 MNHEY and CDR2 SVGAGI. This CDR3 is 15 amino acids long. With 1 base removed from V and 7 bases from J, the gap between germline ends came to 16 bases. This chain's CDR3 is CASSYFSGGASEAFF. The CDR3 DNA reads as TGTGCCAGCAGTTACTTCTCGGGAGGGGCCAGTGAAGCTTTCTTT.

V usage is TRBV29-1 and J usage is TRBJ2-7; 8 nucleotides line up with TRBD1. The CDR3 is made up of 14 amino acids. V lost 6 bases, J lost 1 base, and 8 bases stayed unmatched. Germline assignment: CDR1 SQVTM and CDR2 ANQGSEA. The CDR3 bases are TGCAGCGTCGCTGGGACAGGCTATTCCTACGAGCAGTACTTC. It translates to CSVAGTGYSYEQYF.

The rearrangement uses TRBV4-1 and TRBJ1-1, with D hard to call. V lost 0 bases and J 1 base, leaving 6 bases between the germline ends. The CDR3 loop spans 14 amino acids. Germline assignment: CDR1 MGHRA and CDR2 YSYEKL. In DNA, the CDR3 is TGCGCCAGCAGCCAAGAACCCCGGAACACTGAAGCTTTCTTT. It encodes CASSQEPRNTEAFF.

CDR3 protein: CASSLFGAGGPPETQYF. The CDR3 DNA is TGTGCCAGCAGTCTCTTTGGGGCGGGAGGCCCCCCAGAGACCCAGTACTTC. V is TRBV28 and J is TRBJ2-5; 8 bases are shared with TRBD2. Germline values: CDR1 MDHEN, CDR2 SYDVKM. Unmatched junction bases numbered 15, after V lost 5 bases and J lost 4 bases. The CDR3 sequence is 17 residues long.

The rearrangement joins TRBV19 to TRBJ1-5; TRBD1 matches at 10 bases. The trim removed 1 base at V and 5 bases at J, leaving 8 bases unmatched. The CDR3 runs to 17 residues. Germline V gene data show CDR1 as LNHDA and CDR2 as SQIVND (reference sequence). DNA for the CDR3: TGTGCCAGTAGTATAGGCCATTCCGGGACAGGGGATCAGCCCCAGCATTTT. This encodes CASSIGHSGTGDQPQHF.

The V call is TRBV3-1, the J call TRBJ2-7; the D gene is possibly TRBD2 (5 bases). The CDR3 is 13 residues long. In germline, CDR1 is LGHDT, CDR2 YNNKEL (reference sequence). V lost 0 bases and J 4 bases, leaving 7 bases between the germline ends. The DNA for the CDR3 is TGTGCCAGCAGCCAAGAGCGGGTGTACGAGCAGTACTTC. Protein sequence: CASSQERVYEQYF.

This clonotype appeared a few times. The chain uses TRBV4-1 and TRBJ2-7, with 9 bases that match TRBD1. V was clipped by 3 bases and J by 5 bases; unmatched bases: 8. Germline lookup yields CDR1 MGHRA and CDR2 YSYEKL. The length of the CDR3 is 15 residues. CDR3: CASSQPGQGLHEQYF. CDR3 nucleotide sequence: TGCGCCAGCAGCCAGCCGGGACAGGGACTACACGAGCAGTACTTC.

This chain links TRBV20-1 with TRBJ2-4; perhaps TRBD1 as D (6 bases). The CDR3 is 12 residues long. Trimming removed 3 bases at V and 8 bases at J, with 11 bases between. Germline V lookup: CDR1 DFQATT, CDR2 SNEGSKA (reference sequence). This CDR3 reads CSASYRADIQYF. CDR3 sequence (DNA): TGCAGTGCTAGCTACAGGGCTGACATTCAGTACTTC.

The rearrangement links TRBV4-1 to TRBJ2-4; D unresolved. This CDR3 has 16 residues. CDR1 is MGHRA, CDR2 YSYEKL, per germline. V was trimmed by 2 bases and J by 1 base, leaving 12 bases between them. CDR3 sequence: CASSQLGRLAKNIQYF. Written as DNA, the CDR3 is TGCGCCAGCAGCCAACTGGGCCGCCTCGCCAAAAACATTCAGTACTTC.

The chain uses TRBV4-1 and TRBJ1-2; TRBD1 aligns across 8 bases. The germline V gene encodes CDR1 MGHRA and CDR2 YSYEKL. This CDR3 spans 15 amino acids. V shed 3 bases, J shed 6 bases, and the junction held 9 bases outside the gene matches. The CDR3, as DNA: TGCGCCAGCAGCCAGGATGGACAGGGCGGGAATGGCTACACCTTC. Protein sequence: CASSQDGQGGNGYTF.

The V call is TRBV4-1, the J call TRBJ1-5; 8 nucleotides agree with TRBD1. CDR1 and CDR2 (germline): MGHRA, YSYEKL. Trimming at V came to 3 bases and at J to 5 bases, leaving 6 bases not matched to a gene. CDR3 length equals 15 residues. For the CDR3, the DNA is TGCGCCAGCAGCCAGATCAGGGGGCAAGATCAGCCCCAGCATTTT. Its translation: CASSQIRGQDQPQHF.

The J gene is TRBJ2-1, the V gene TRBV20-1; 11 bases map to TRBD2. The length of the CDR3 is 16 residues. Germline CDR1 reads DFQATT; CDR2 reads SNEGSKA (reference sequence). V lost 2 bases, J lost 0 bases, and 3 bases stayed unmatched. The CDR3 region is CSARTSGSPSYNEQFF. Here the CDR3 DNA reads TGCAGTGCTAGAACTAGCGGGAGCCCCTCCTACAATGAGCAGTTCTTC.

The chain joins TRBV6-1 to TRBJ2-3; D ambiguous. Germline CDR1 MNHNS, CDR2 SASEGT. Trimming cost V 1 base and J 4 bases, with 12 bases left between them. The CDR3 is made up of 15 amino acids. The CDR3 spells CASSEESQRADTQYF. In nucleotides, the CDR3 is TGTGCCAGCAGTGAAGAGAGCCAAAGGGCAGATACGCAGTATTTT.

The chain recombines TRBV27 with TRBJ2-7; the D is unclear. With 4 bases removed from V and 3 bases from J, the gap between germline ends came to 10 bases. The CDR3 runs 13 residues. Germline CDR1 reads MNHEY; CDR2 reads SMNVEV (reference sequence). The CDR3 is CASSSTMNYEQYF. DNA for the CDR3: TGTGCCAGCAGTTCCACAATGAACTACGAGCAGTACTTC.

The chain carries TRBV2 and TRBJ1-2, with D maybe TRBD1 (5 bases). From germline, CDR1 is SNHLY and CDR2 FYNNEI. The CDR3 has 15 amino acids. V was trimmed by 4 bases and J by 4 bases, leaving 16 bases between them. The CDR3 DNA is TGTGCCAGCAGTGCTGGCCGGGCAAGGGGCTATGGCTACACCTTC. Its translation is CASSAGRARGYGYTF.

This rearrangement joins TRBV10-3 to TRBJ1-2; D remains ambiguous. CDR3 length: 16 residues. Germline assignment: CDR1 ENHRY and CDR2 SYGVKD. The V gene lost 2 bases and the J gene lost 0 bases, with 13 bases spanning the gap. Written as DNA, the CDR3 is TGTGCCATCAGTGAGCCCCCAGTTGGGTCTAACTATGGCTACACCTTC. Translated, it gives CAISEPPVGSNYGYTF.

The chain joins TRBV4-1 to TRBJ2-1; TRBD1 matches at 8 bases. The V and J ends lost 4 bases and 4 bases, in that order; junction bases with no gene match: 6. The CDR3 is made up of 15 amino acids. Germline values: CDR1 MGHRA, CDR2 YSYEKL. The CDR3 protein is CASSLQGGDYNEQFF. CDR3 nucleotides: TGCGCCAGCAGCCTACAGGGGGGAGATTACAATGAGCAGTTCTTC.

V and J are TRBV4-2 and TRBJ2-1; D may be TRBD1 (5 bases). This CDR3 is 15 amino acids long. The germline V gene has CDR1 LGHNA and CDR2 YNFKEQ. The V end lost 0 bases, the J end lost 5 bases, and 11 bases lay between the germline ends. The CDR3: CASSQDRAGNNEQFF. The CDR3 nucleotides are TGTGCCAGCAGCCAAGATCGTGCAGGGAACAATGAGCAGTTCTTC.

The chain joins TRBV11-2 to TRBJ2-7; D uncertain. Trimming shortened V by 0 bases and J by 2 bases, and 8 bases separated the two germline ends. The CDR3 is 14 amino acids. Germline V gives CDR1 SGHAT, CDR2 FQNNGV. The CDR3 spells CASSLEPYAYEQYF. DNA for the CDR3: TGTGCCAGCAGCTTAGAACCCTACGCCTACGAGCAGTACTTC.

The chain joins TRBV30 to TRBJ2-5; 10 bases match TRBD1. The CDR3 runs 16 residues. CDR1 and CDR2 from the germline V gene are GTSNPN and SVGIG (reference sequence). With V trimmed by 3 bases and J by 4 bases, 11 bases remained unmatched. CDR3 amino acids: CAWRKPGQGMGETQYF. CDR3 in DNA: TGTGCCTGGAGAAAGCCGGGACAGGGGATGGGAGAGACCCAGTACTTC. Looking up the rest from reference TRBV30 and TRBJ2-5 gives the full variable domain: SQTIHQWPATLVQPVGSPLSLECTVEGTSNPNLYWYRQAAGRGLQLLFYSVGIGQISSEVPQNLSASRPQDRQFILSSKKLLLSDSGFYLCAWRKPGQGMGETQYFGPGTRLLVL.